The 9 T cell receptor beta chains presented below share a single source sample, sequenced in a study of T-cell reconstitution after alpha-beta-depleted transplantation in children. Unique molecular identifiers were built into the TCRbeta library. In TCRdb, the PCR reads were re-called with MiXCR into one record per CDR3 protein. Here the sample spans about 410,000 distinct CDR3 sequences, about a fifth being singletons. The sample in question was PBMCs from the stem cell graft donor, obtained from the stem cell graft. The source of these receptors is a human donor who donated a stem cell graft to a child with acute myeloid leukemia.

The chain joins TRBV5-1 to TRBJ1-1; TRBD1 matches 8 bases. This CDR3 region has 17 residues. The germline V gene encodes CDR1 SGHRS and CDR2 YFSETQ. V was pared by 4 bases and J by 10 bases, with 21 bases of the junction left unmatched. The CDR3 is CASSPLRQGSGGKLAFF. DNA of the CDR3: TGCGCCAGCAGCCCGCTCCGACAGGGGAGTGGGGGGAAGTTAGCTTTCTTT. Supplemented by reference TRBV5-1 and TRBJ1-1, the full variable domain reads KAGVTQTPRYLIKTRGQQVTLSCSPISGHRSVSWYQQTPGQGLQFLFEYFSETQRNKGNFPGRFSGRQFSNSRSEMNVSTLELGDSALYLCASSPLRQGSGGKLAFFGQGTRLTVV.

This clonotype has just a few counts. CDR3 in amino acids: CASSLASRETQYF. As DNA, the CDR3 is TGTGCCAGCAGTTTAGCTAGCCGGGAGACCCAGTACTTC. The rearrangement links TRBV12-3 or TRBV12-4 to TRBJ2-5; D not resolved. This CDR3 region has 13 residues. The ends were cut back, 0 bases at V and 5 bases at J, with 7 bases in the middle.

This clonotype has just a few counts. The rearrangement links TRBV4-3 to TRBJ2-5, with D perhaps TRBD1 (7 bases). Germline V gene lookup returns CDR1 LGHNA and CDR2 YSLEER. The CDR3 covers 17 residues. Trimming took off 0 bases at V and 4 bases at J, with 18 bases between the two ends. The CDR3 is CASSQDPPGQGGETQYF. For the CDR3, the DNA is TGCGCCAGCAGCCAAGATCCCCCAGGGCAGGGGGGAGAGACCCAGTACTTC.

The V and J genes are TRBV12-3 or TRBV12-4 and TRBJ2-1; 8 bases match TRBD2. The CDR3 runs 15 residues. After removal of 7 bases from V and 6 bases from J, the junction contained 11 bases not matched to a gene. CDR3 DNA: TGTGCCAGCATAAAGGGTAGGCTAGCGGGCAATGAGCAGTTCTTC. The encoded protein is CASIKGRLAGNEQFF.

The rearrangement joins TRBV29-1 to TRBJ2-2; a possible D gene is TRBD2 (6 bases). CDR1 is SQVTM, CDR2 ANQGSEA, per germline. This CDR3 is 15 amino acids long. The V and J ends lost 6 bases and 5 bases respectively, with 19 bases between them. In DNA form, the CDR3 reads TGCAGCGTGACCGTGGGGGGAGTGGGGACCGGGGAGCTGTTTTTT. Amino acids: CSVTVGGVGTGELFF.

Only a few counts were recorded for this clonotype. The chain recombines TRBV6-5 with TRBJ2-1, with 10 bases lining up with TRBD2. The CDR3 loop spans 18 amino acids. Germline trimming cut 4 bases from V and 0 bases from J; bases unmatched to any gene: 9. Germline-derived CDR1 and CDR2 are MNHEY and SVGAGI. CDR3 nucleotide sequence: TGTGCCAGCAGTTCGGAGGTAGCGGGAGGCCCCTCCTACAATGAGCAGTTCTTC. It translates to CASSSEVAGGPSYNEQFF.

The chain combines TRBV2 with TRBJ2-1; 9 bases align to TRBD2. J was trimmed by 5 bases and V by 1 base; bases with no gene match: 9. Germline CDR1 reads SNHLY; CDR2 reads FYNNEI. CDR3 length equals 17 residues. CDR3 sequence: CASSEVLREGMNNEQFF. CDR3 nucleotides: TGTGCCAGCAGTGAAGTCTTGCGGGAGGGAATGAACAATGAGCAGTTCTTC.

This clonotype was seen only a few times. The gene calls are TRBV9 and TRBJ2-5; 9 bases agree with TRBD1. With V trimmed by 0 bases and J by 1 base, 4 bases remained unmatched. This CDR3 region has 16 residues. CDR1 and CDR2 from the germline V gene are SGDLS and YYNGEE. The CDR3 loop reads CASSVAGTGPQETQYF. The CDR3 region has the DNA TGTGCCAGCAGCGTAGCTGGGACAGGGCCCCAAGAGACCCAGTACTTC. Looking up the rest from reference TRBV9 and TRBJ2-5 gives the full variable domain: DSGVTQTPKHLITATGQRVTLRCSPRSGDLSVYWYQQSLDQGLQFLIQYYNGEERAKGNILERFSAQQFPDLHSELNLSSLELGDSALYFCASSVAGTGPQETQYFGPGTRLLVL.

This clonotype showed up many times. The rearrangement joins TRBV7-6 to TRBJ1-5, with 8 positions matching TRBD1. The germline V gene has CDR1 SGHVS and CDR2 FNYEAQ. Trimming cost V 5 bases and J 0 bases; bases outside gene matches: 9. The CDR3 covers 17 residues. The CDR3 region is CASSPDPGQDSNQPQHF. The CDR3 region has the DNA TGTGCCAGCAGCCCAGATCCGGGACAGGATAGCAATCAGCCCCAGCATTTT.